This entry describes one TCR beta chain. What it recognizes is unknown. The data originate from a study of human T cells and chemical hapten exposure. MiXCR, run by TCRdb on the RACE reads, gives a single entry per CDR3 protein. The data hold about 380,000 distinct CDR3 sequences, with roughly 5% observed a single time. Study observations and caveats: The number of TCRs over 1 in 1000 frequency stayed unchanged after DPC.

Time point in this sample: patch test 1, 2 weeks after DPC sensitization. Treatment noted: therapeutic diphenylcyclopropenone sensitization with weekly scalp DPC. This material consisted of whole blood, taken in connection with sensitization to the hapten diphenylcyclopropenone (DPC). This TCR derives from a woman in her 50s with alopecia areata. Some clones in this sample may be carry-over from other donors' samples.

This CDR3 is CASTPQTGATGELFF. The CDR3 DNA sequence: TGTGCCAGCACCCCCCAGACAGGGGCCACCGGGGAGCTGTTTTTT. The J gene is TRBJ2-2, the V gene TRBV7-2; 8 positions match TRBD1. Trimming removed 7 bases from V and 4 bases from J; junction bases left unmatched: 8. Germline-derived CDR1 and CDR2 are SGHTA and FQGNSA. This CDR3 has 15 amino acids. Complete variable domain (other parts from reference TRBV7-2 and TRBJ2-2): GAGVSQSPSNKVTEKGKDVELRCDPISGHTALYWYRQSLGQGLEFLIYFQGNSAPDKSGLPSDRFSAERTGGSVSTLTIQRTQQEDSAVYLCASTPQTGATGELFFGEGSRLTVL.